The clone carrying this T cell receptor (beta chain) was picked up many times. The source of the sample is a study of T cells of healthy individuals. In TCRdb, the 5' RACE reads were re-called with MiXCR into one record per CDR3 protein. The table lists roughly 87,000 distinct CDR3 sequences, approximately 18% of them singletons, with approximately 6% in the top ten. The CDR3 length is 15 residues. CDR1 and CDR2 from the germline V gene are SEHNR and FQNEAQ (reference sequence). The V end lost 2 bases, the J end lost 2 bases, and 10 bases lay between the germline ends. This TCR was recovered from a human donor in good health. The chain has TRBV7-9 and TRBJ1-3; a weak D match, TRBD1 (5 bases). The CDR3 DNA reads as TGTGCCAGCAGCTTACGGGGGATGCCTGGAAACACCATATATTTT. It yields the protein CASSLRGMPGNTIYF.